This T cell receptor beta chain was recovered during a study of blood T cell repertoires in COVID-19 (dated by TCRdb to the early 2020s). Context from the whole study: The collaborator samples originated in the United States, Italy and Spain and spanned the acute and convalescent phases of COVID-19. The material from the prospective study consisted of cDNA or gDNA derived from T cells, B-cell-depleted T cells, or PBMCs. Subjects who had been exposed to COVID-19, were actively infected with it, or had recovered from it provided the deeply sampled blood TCRbeta repertoires that made up the dataset. The repertoires were released in a freely available public database intended as a resource for research on the immune response to SARS-CoV-2. The samples were drawn from two sources: the first 160 participants of the ongoing ImmuneRACE study, and 1,200 or so subjects contributed by 6 global collaborators. The sample metadata nearly always contained a de-identified subject ID, COVID-19 status, age in years and sex. Where available, HLA class I and class II types were obtained from metadata supplied by the sample provider rather than from assay-based typing. General findings and caveats noted by the study authors: Clinical and demographic metadata were provided uncurated, with the amount varying by source and participant.

The collaborating institutions used their own protocols to collect whole blood in K2EDTA tubes. For TCRbeta analysis, collaborator samples were shipped as frozen whole blood, as isolated PBMCs, or as DNA extracted from either sample type. With regard to this clone: The antigen it binds to is not known. No qualities accompany the bases; no much larger clone lies one base away.

From the cysteine up to the phenylalanine, the CDR3 has a length of 12 residues. The entry retains the CDR3 DNA only, 36 bases that are in frame from base 1. V was cut back by 3 bases and J by 4 bases, leaving a gap of 6 bases between them. TCRbeta CDR3 regions were amplified from genomic DNA using the immunoSEQ Assay, a bias-controlled multiplex PCR. The authors processed their data as follows. The number of nucleated cells in each sample was estimated by amplification of reference gene primers within the assay. To quantify the absolute abundance of each unique TCRbeta CDR3 rearrangement, sequence reads were collapsed and filtered. For each sample, productive Simpson clonality was calculated as the square root of Simpson's diversity index across productive rearrangements. Entries here come from immuneACCESS through TCRdb and include only in-frame sequences with V and J called. Some clones fail to appear in such tables; in the studies checked, an unresolved V gene covers under half of the shortfall, and the cause of the remainder is unknown. V, J and clone size were drawn from that table, and D and trimming were deduced from the DNA. Here the sample has around 140,000 clones; approximately 88% occur a single time. The ten biggest clones cover 10% of the sample.

The receptor was isolated from a man aged 50-60 years with acute or convalescent COVID-19. Material for sequencing was peripheral blood. The sequence joins TRBV12-3 or TRBV12-4 to TRBJ1-2; no D gene call is confident. The DNA is as follows: TGTGCCAGCAGTTTGGGCAGCTATGGCTACACCTTC. Translated, it reads CASSLGSYGYTF.